The sequence of this T cell receptor (beta chain) was determined in a study of blood T cells in healthy people across ages. Findings of the study overall: Significant beta diversity loss was already apparent by age around 40, declining roughly linearly.

This clonotype has just a few counts. Its antigen is unidentified. Total RNA, at least 5 micrograms per sample, was extracted from PBMCs. Germline values: CDR1 MNHEY, CDR2 SMNVEV (reference sequence). V lost 3 bases and J lost 5; bases outside the gene matches: 8. There are 15 residues in the CDR3. A second PCR of 7 to 11 cycles used a sample-barcoded 5' primer and a J-beta primer mix. With 12 random nucleotides, a template-switch adaptor tagged each individual cDNA molecule. TCRdb re-called the 5' RACE reads through MiXCR, storing one row per CDR3 protein. The sample has around 620,000 distinct CDR3 sequences; 25% to 30% are singletons.

This chain uses TRBV27 with TRBJ1-2, with 8 bases aligning to TRBD1. Sequences were obtained from blood. This receptor was taken from a woman in her 70s in good health. CDR3 residues: CASSFGQGARYGYTF. For the CDR3, the DNA is TGTGCCAGCAGTTTCGGGCAGGGGGCGCGGTATGGCTACACCTTC.